Listed here is a single T cell receptor beta chain. These data come from a study of blood T cell repertoires in COVID-19. Study as a whole: Sample material is recorded as cDNA or gDNA derived from T cells, B-cell-depleted T cells, or PBMCs.

Cohorts were assigned according to the clinical history that participants reported. Recovered Cohort 3 donors showed two negative PCRs, clearance, or symptom resolution. Original data processing: For nucleated cells, counts were estimated from reference gene primer amplification. Data came from immunoSEQ multiplex PCR; TCRdb stores just in-frame clones and leaves some out. That table is the source of V, J and clone size, and D and trimming were worked out from the DNA. The sample includes over 150,000 clones, 65% to 85% of them seen just once. The sample was PBMCs or T cells enriched from blood (not recorded which). The source of this sequence is a man aged 35-49 years who had recovered from COVID-19.

CDR3 protein: CATSREGQGNSPLHF. CDR3 coding DNA: TGTGCCACCAGCAGAGAAGGGCAGGGGAATTCACCCCTCCACTTT. The J gene is TRBJ1-6, the V gene TRBV15, with D possibly being TRBD1 (6 bases). The CDR3 consists of 15 residues. V gave up 0 bases and J gave up 7 bases, with 10 bases separating them. In germline, CDR1 is LNHNV, CDR2 YYDKDF (reference sequence).